This is a list of T cell receptor beta chains from one sample in a study of shared clonotypes between healthy human individuals. Assay used: immunoSEQ multiplex PCR; TCRdb lists only in-frame clones, some missing. The sample holds some 1 million clones, 65% to 75% seen once. The specimen was memory CD4+ T cells sorted from blood. These receptors were collected from a man in his late teens or twenties in good health. Both conserved end residues are part of each CDR3. The D gene is left open where the match is weak. A row's size may be missing; if present it is once, few, many or a size class.

size	J	V	D	CDR3	DNA
.	TRBJ2-5	TRBV10-3	.	CAISRDGGNQETQYF	TGTGCCATCAGTAGGGACGGGGGCAACCAAGAGACCCAGTACTTC
.	TRBJ2-1	TRBV2	.	CASSLPGEKPYNEQFF	TGTGCCAGCAGTCTCCCAGGGGAAAAACCCTACAATGAGCAGTTCTTC
.	TRBJ2-3	TRBV30	.	CAWRATDTQYF	TGTGCCTGGAGGGCGACAGATACGCAGTATTTT
.	TRBJ1-5	TRBV4-1	TRBD1	CASSSDRGAQPQHF	TGCGCCAGCAGCTCCGACAGGGGTGCTCAGCCCCAGCATTTT
.	TRBJ2-5	TRBV7-9	.	CASSLVSETQYF	TGTGCCAGCAGCTTAGTCTCCGAGACCCAGTACTTC
once	TRBJ2-1	TRBV15	.	CATSSTTGENYNEQFF	TGTGCCACCAGCAGCACCACGGGAGAAAACTACAATGAGCAGTTCTTC
.	TRBJ2-4	TRBV6-1	TRBD1	CASSNGQEAKNIQYF	TGTGCCAGCAGTAACGGACAGGAAGCCAAAAACATTCAGTACTTC
.	TRBJ2-7	TRBV5-1	.	CASSLDWRGAYEQYF	TGCGCCAGCAGCTTGGACTGGCGGGGAGCCTACGAGCAGTACTTC
.	TRBJ2-1	TRBV14	.	CASSLRDITYNEQFF	TGTGCCAGCAGCCTCCGGGACATCACCTACAATGAGCAGTTCTTC
once	TRBJ1-3	TRBV28	TRBD1	CASSLRDSRNTIYF	TGTGCCAGCAGTTTAAGGGACAGTAGAAACACCATATATTTT
once	TRBJ2-1	TRBV5-1	.	CASSSSSSPYNEQFF	TGCGCCAGCAGCTCGTCTAGTTCCCCCTACAATGAGCAGTTCTTC
.	TRBJ1-6	TRBV6-1	.	CASSEGVGNRPNNSPLHF	TGTGCCAGCAGTGAAGGCGTTGGGAACAGACCAAATAATTCACCCCTCCACTTT
.	TRBJ2-1	TRBV4-1	TRBD2	CASSHLLGGNEQFF	TGCGCCAGCAGCCACCTCCTCGGGGGGAATGAGCAGTTCTTC
once	TRBJ1-2	TRBV2	.	CASSEAWQTYGYTF	TGTGCCAGCAGTGAAGCATGGCAGACCTATGGCTACACCTTC
.	TRBJ2-2	TRBV30	.	CACSGHSNTGELFF	TGTGCCTGCTCGGGACACTCGAACACCGGGGAGCTGTTTTTT
.	TRBJ2-7	TRBV11-2	.	CASSSNRGGWDEQYF	TGTGCCAGCAGCTCTAACAGGGGAGGGTGGGACGAGCAGTACTTC
.	TRBJ2-2	TRBV6-6	.	CASTPTGRAGELFF	TGTGCCAGCACCCCCACGGGTCGGGCCGGGGAGCTGTTTTTT
.	TRBJ2-3	TRBV27	TRBD2	CASSRRAAGGFSTDTQYF	TGTGCCAGCAGTCGCCGCGCAGCGGGGGGGTTTTCCACAGATACGCAGTATTTT
.	TRBJ2-7	TRBV4-1	TRBD2	CASSSLAGGYEQYF	TGCGCCAGCAGCTCACTAGCGGGAGGTTACGAGCAGTACTTC
.	TRBJ2-5	TRBV4-2	.	CASSREWAAYQETQYF	TGTGCCAGCAGCCGAGAGTGGGCGGCGTACCAAGAGACCCAGTACTTC
many	TRBJ2-1	TRBV6-1	.	CASSVGRFGSYNEQFF	TGTGCCAGCAGTGTGGGACGGTTCGGCTCCTACAATGAGCAGTTCTTC